The 9 T cell receptor beta chains below all came from one sample that was sequenced in a study of tumor-infiltrating lymphocytes in primary liver carcinoma. The researchers produced TCR beta cDNA from roughly 500 ng total RNA with a constant-region primer. Libraries of TCR beta came from three nested multiplex PCR rounds with slightly modified ARM-PCR. Researchers ran the first two PCR rounds for ten to eleven cycles each with TRBV1-TRBV30 forward primers and a C-beta reverse primer. TCRdb re-called the multiplex PCR reads through MiXCR, storing one row per CDR3 protein. This sample has about 120,000 distinct CDR3 sequences, with around 65% found just once. The source material, roughly 18-30 mg of unsorted bulk tissue, was used to co-extract RNA and DNA. The sequencing sample was made of tumor-adjacent normal liver tissue. These receptors were collected from a woman aged 55-75 years with primary liver carcinoma and hepatitis B virus infection.

About this clonotype: At one boundary the junction diverges from the germline segment, which might be a read error. This chain connects TRBV29-1 to TRBJ2-3; D perhaps matches TRBD2 (5 bases). Per the germline V gene, CDR1 is SQVTM and CDR2 is ANQGSEA. The CDR3 sequence is 13 residues long. The CDR3 DNA reads TGCAGCGTTGAATTTGGTGTCGGGGATATGCAGTATTTT. Translation: CSVEFGVGDMQYF.

As concerns this clonotype: A junction boundary mismatches the germline segment, possibly from a read error. The V gene is TRBV6-5, the J gene TRBJ2-1; possible D gene TRBD1, 5 bases. Germline V CDR1 and CDR2: MNHEY, SVGAGI. The CDR3 loop spans 17 amino acids. The CDR3 coding sequence is TGTGCCAGCAATTACCTACGCAGGGCCAAATTAGGGAATGAGCAGTTCTTC. This encodes CASNYLRRAKLGNEQFF.

Many counts were recorded for this clonotype. The V call is TRBV4-2, the J call TRBJ2-7; 8 nucleotides align to TRBD2. The J segment lost 0 bases and the V segment lost 2 bases, leaving 3 bases of the junction unmatched. The CDR3 is made up of 15 amino acids. Germline CDR1 reads LGHNA; CDR2 reads YNFKEQ. CDR3 residues: CASSQSGSSSYEQYF. The CDR3 DNA reads as TGTGCCAGCAGCCAAAGCGGGAGCTCCTCCTACGAGCAGTACTTC.

This clonotype was recorded only once. The junction differs from germline at one of its ends, possibly a read error. The chain joins TRBV7-8 to TRBJ1-1; D gene unclear. The CDR3 has 13 residues. From germline, CDR1 is SGHVS and CDR2 FQNEAQ. The CDR3 sequence: CACSWKGVTEALF. In DNA, the CDR3 is TGCGCCTGCAGCTGGAAGGGCGTAACTGAAGCTCTCTTT.

About this clonotype itself: The germline gene is not matched at one end of the junction; a read error may be the cause. For the CDR3, the DNA is TGTGCCAGGAGTGAGACAGGGCTGAACACTGAAGCTTTCTTC. Protein product: CARSETGLNTEAFF. The chain has TRBV28 and TRBJ1-1; 7 bases are a match to TRBD1. The germline CDR1 and CDR2 sequences are MDHEN and SYDVKM. This CDR3 spans 14 amino acids.

About this clonotype itself: A read error may produce the germline difference seen at one junction end. The V gene is TRBV7-9, the J gene TRBJ2-3; tentatively, D is TRBD2 (6 bases). Germline V gene data show CDR1 as SEHNR and CDR2 as FQNEAQ (reference sequence). This CDR3 spans 14 amino acids. The CDR3 nucleotides are TGTGCCAACAGCTCCGGGACTAGCACAGATACGCAGTATTTT. Amino acids: CANSSGTSTDTQYF.

This clonotype occurred many times. J is TRBJ2-3 and V is TRBV5-6; D is uncertain. Germline CDR1 reads SGHDT; CDR2 reads YYEEEE. The V gene lost 0 bases and the J gene lost 8 bases, with 7 bases spanning the gap. This CDR3 is 12 amino acids long. This CDR3 reads CASSLARSTQYF. CDR3 bases: TGTGCCAGCAGCTTGGCCCGGTCTACGCAGTATTTT.

About this clonotype itself: It is likely a read error, because the conserved phenylalanine at the end of the CDR3 is missing. The rearrangement links TRBV11-3 to TRBJ2-7; TRBD2 agrees at 7 bases. The ends lost 9 bases at V and 2 bases at J; junction bases unmatched: 19. Germline V gene lookup returns CDR1 SGHNT and CDR2 YENEEA. The CDR3 is 17 residues long. The DNA for the CDR3 is TGTGCCAGTAGACCGGACCGAGCGGGATTAGGTACCTACGAGCAGTACCTC. It specifies CASRPDRAGLGTYEQYL.

As concerns this clonotype: One end of the junction fails to match germline, which may point to a read error. The chain employs TRBV10-1 and TRBJ2-3; D is unresolved. Germline V gives CDR1 WNHNN, CDR2 SYGVQD (reference sequence). The CDR3 extends over 14 amino acids. CDR3 protein: CVSSEGRKADTQYF. CDR3 bases: TGCGTCAGCAGTGAAGGGCGGAAAGCAGATACGCAGTATTTT.